This TCR beta chain was profiled in a study of blood T cell dynamics during melanoma immunotherapy. This clone was counted a single time. Regarding time point: week 3, after first cycle of checkpoint inhibitor. Disease control meant complete response, partial response or stable disease at 12 weeks. The table came from immunoSEQ multiplex PCR; TCRdb's copy has only in-frame clones and leaves some out. The sample data list 60 to 70 clones. The specimen comprised naive CD8+ T cells from blood, sampled from a patient treated with checkpoint blockade. The sequence derives from a human donor with melanoma.

CDR3 in amino acids: CASSFRPFGRPNQPQHF. The DNA for the CDR3 is TGTGCCAGCAGTTTCCGGCCCTTCGGGAGGCCCAATCAGCCCCAGCATTTT. The rearrangement joins TRBV28 to TRBJ1-5; no reliable D call. Germline CDR1 and CDR2: MDHEN and SYDVKM. The CDR3 runs 17 residues. Trimming removed 3 bases at V and 3 bases at J, with 18 bases between.